This TCR beta chain was captured by sequencing in a study of blood T cell repertoires in COVID-19 (TCRdb year 2020). Broadly, across the study: The collaborator samples originated in the United States, Italy and Spain and spanned the acute and convalescent phases of COVID-19. The prospective study material was composed of cDNA or gDNA derived from T cells, B-cell-depleted T cells, or PBMCs. Subjects who had been exposed to COVID-19, were actively infected with it, or had recovered from it provided the deeply sampled blood TCRbeta repertoires that made up the dataset. The repertoires were released in a freely available public database meant as a resource for research on the immune response to SARS-CoV-2. Samples were obtained from the ongoing ImmuneRACE study (first 160 participants) and from 1,200 or so subjects provided by 6 global collaborators. Nearly every sample came with metadata listing a de-identified subject ID, COVID-19 status, age in years and sex. Where available, HLA class I and class II types were obtained from metadata supplied by the sample provider rather than from assay-based typing. Findings and caveats that apply to the study as a whole: The quantity of clinical and demographic metadata differed by source and by participant and was supplied without curation.

Of note for this clone: Its antigen remains undetermined. Base quality data are lacking; no much larger clone is found one base away.

Trimming accounts for 6 bases at V and 4 bases at J, while the number of junction bases matched to no gene is 7. The CDR3 starts with the cysteine, ends with the phenylalanine, and has 14 residues. The entry retains the CDR3 DNA only, 42 bases that are in frame from base 1. CDR1 and CDR2, looked up from the germline V gene, are MDHEN and SYDVKM. TCRbeta CDR3 regions were amplified from genomic DNA using the immunoSEQ Assay, a bias-controlled multiplex PCR. In the authors' own workflow: Within the assay, amplification of reference gene primers was used to estimate how many nucleated cells each sample contained. Sequence reads were collapsed and filtered to measure the absolute abundance of every unique TCRbeta CDR3 rearrangement. For each sample, productive Simpson clonality was calculated as the square root of Simpson's diversity index over productive rearrangements. TCRdb obtained this table from immuneACCESS and retained in-frame rearrangements with V and J assigned. These tables miss some clones; where compared with another copy, unresolved V genes account for less than half of the shortfall, and the remainder is unexplained. V, J and clone size were drawn from that table, and D and trimming were deduced from the DNA. This sample holds fewer than 150,000 clones; 70% to 85% were observed only once. 1.6% of the sample is held by the ten biggest clonotypes.

In the prospective study, participants were roughly 18 to 100 years old, resided in about two dozen geographic areas of the United States, and were enrolled through a virtual design. To assign participants to cohorts, the prospective study relied on clinical history that participants themselves reported in a screening survey and a study questionnaire. Exposed participants were defined as having been in contact with someone with a PCR-confirmed or clinician-diagnosed COVID-19 case within 2 weeks of study entry. Each participant in the prospective study had whole blood, serum and a nasopharyngeal or oropharyngeal swab collected by mobile phlebotomists. Additional blood draws and questionnaires over an approximately 2-month period could optionally be provided by prospective study participants. Before DNA extraction, prospective study blood samples were shipped either frozen or at room temperature.

The source of this sequence is a woman between 18 and 29 years old who had been exposed to COVID-19. Recombination joined TRBV28 with TRBJ1-2; the central 8 bases match TRBD1. Sequencing was performed on PBMCs or T cells enriched from blood (not recorded which). The CDR3 region reads CASRPTDRVYGYTF. The bases read TGTGCCAGCAGACCTACGGACAGGGTCTATGGCTACACCTTC.